These T cell receptor beta chains were read from a single sample in a study of cytomegalovirus exposure and HLA in healthy donors. Sequencing was performed with immunoSEQ multiplex PCR; in TCRdb, only in-frame clones are kept and a portion is missing. The table includes around 130,000 clones, 89% detected once. Sequencing was performed on PBMCs. The receptors were sampled from a young man in good health and CMV-seronegative. CDR3s include the opening cysteine and the closing phenylalanine or tryptophan. D genes are given only for firm matches. Clone size, where shown, is once, few, many, or a class for clones that have expanded.

cdr3_nt cdr3_aa d_call j_call v_call clone_size
TGTGCCAGCAGTGAGACAGGGGGGTACCTCCTAGAGACCCAGTACTTC CASSETGGYLLETQYF TRBD1 TRBJ2-5 TRBV25-1 .
TGTGCCAGCAGTTTATTACAGATGAACACTGAAGCTTTCTTT CASSLLQMNTEAFF . TRBJ1-1 TRBV27 .
TGCGCCAGCAGCTTAGAGATTGACTACTACAATGAGCAGTTCTTC CASSLEIDYYNEQFF . TRBJ2-1 TRBV5-1 .
TGTGCCAGCAGCTTGGGTTTGTGGACAGGGTACGAGCAGTACTTC CASSLGLWTGYEQYF TRBD1 TRBJ2-7 TRBV5-4 .
TGTGCCAGCAGCTCGCCCGGGACAAGGGCTTTCTTT CASSSPGTRAFF . TRBJ1-1 TRBV7-2 .
TGTGCTAGCAGCACGGGACAGGGGGCGCAATCCGAGCAGTTCTTC CASSTGQGAQSEQFF TRBD1 TRBJ2-1 TRBV7-7 few
TGTGCCATCAGCGGGGACAGCTACGAGCAGTACTTC CAISGDSYEQYF TRBD1 TRBJ2-7 TRBV10-3 .
TGCGCCAGCAGCTTGGCCGGCAGGGAAAATGAAAAACTGTTTTTT CASSLAGRENEKLFF . TRBJ1-4 TRBV5-1 once
TGTGCCAGCAGCCCCTTCGGGTATGGCTACACCTTC CASSPFGYGYTF . TRBJ1-2 TRBV28 .
TGTGCCAGCAGTGACCGAGCGGGGGGGCCAGATACGCAGTATTTT CASSDRAGGPDTQYF TRBD2 TRBJ2-3 TRBV6-4 .